The 12 T cell receptor beta chains below all came from one sample that was sequenced in a study of blood T cell repertoires in COVID-19. This table comes from immunoSEQ multiplex PCR, and its TCRdb copy is limited to in-frame clones, with some not included. Of tens of thousands of clones in the sample, less than 90% were seen once. Material: peripheral blood. The receptors were sampled from a human donor in a cohort sampled during active COVID-19.

The chain uses TRBV7-3 and TRBJ1-1, with D unclear. The CDR3 loop spans 14 amino acids. Germline CDR1 is SGHTA and CDR2 is FQGTGA. The V gene lost 5 bases and the J gene lost 1 base, with 11 bases spanning the gap. CDR3 coding DNA: TGTGCCAGCAGCCTACAGCCAGGGAACACTGAAGCTTTCTTT. This translates into CASSLQPGNTEAFF.

Written as DNA, the CDR3 is TGTGCCAGTAGTATGATCCAGGGCCACACTGAAGCTTTCTTT. Its protein product is CASSMIQGHTEAFF. J is TRBJ1-1 and V is TRBV19; weak D call: TRBD1 (5 bases). Germline CDR1 is LNHDA and CDR2 is SQIVND (reference sequence). CDR3 length equals 14 residues. V was clipped by 3 bases and J by 3 bases, with 11 bases between them.

This rearrangement joins TRBV29-1 to TRBJ2-2; tentative D call: TRBD1 (6 bases). The CDR3 is 13 amino acids. The V end lost 3 bases, the J end lost 5 bases, and 10 bases lay between the germline ends. Germline values: CDR1 SQVTM, CDR2 ANQGSEA. The chain's CDR3 is CSVDRGLTGELFF. In DNA form, the CDR3 reads TGCAGCGTTGACAGGGGCCTAACCGGGGAGCTGTTTTTT.

The chain is built from TRBV7-9 and TRBJ1-4; D uncertain. Per germline, CDR1 SEHNR and CDR2 FQNEAQ (reference sequence). This CDR3 is 16 amino acids long. Trimming took 5 bases from V and 3 from J, leaving 16 bases between them. CDR3 DNA sequence: TGTGCCAGCAGCGCGGCGGGCAGTATGTCTAATGAAAAACTGTTTTTT. Its protein is CASSAAGSMSNEKLFF.

V is TRBV28 and J is TRBJ2-5; 9 nucleotides align to TRBD2. This CDR3 region has 16 residues. Trimming removed 5 bases from V and 0 bases from J; junction bases left unmatched: 7. Germline CDR1 reads MDHEN; CDR2 reads SYDVKM. CDR3 protein: CASSGSTSGYQETQYF. DNA of the CDR3: TGTGCCAGCAGTGGATCGACTAGCGGATACCAAGAGACCCAGTACTTC.

The chain employs TRBV5-1 and TRBJ2-7, with 9 bases that match TRBD1. Germline V gene data show CDR1 as SGHRS and CDR2 as YFSETQ. The CDR3 consists of 14 residues. V lost 4 bases and J lost 7; bases outside the gene matches: 9. DNA of the CDR3: TGCGCCAGCAGCGCCGGGACAGGGTGGATGGAGCAGTACTTC. Translation gives CASSAGTGWMEQYF.

This chain links TRBV18 with TRBJ2-5, with TRBD2 matching 12 bases. CDR1 is KGHSH, CDR2 LQKENI, per germline. After removal of 0 bases from V and 5 bases from J, the junction contained 7 bases not matched to a gene. This CDR3 is built from 17 residues. The CDR3 loop is CASSPPRLAGVYETQYF. The CDR3, as DNA: TGTGCCAGCTCACCACCTAGACTAGCGGGAGTGTACGAGACCCAGTACTTC. Filled out from reference TRBV18 and TRBJ2-5, the complete variable domain reads NAGVMQNPRHLVRRRGQEARLRCSPMKGHSHVYWYRQLPEEGLKFMVYLQKENIIDESGMPKERFSAEFPKEGPSILRIQQVVRGDSAAYFCASSPPRLAGVYETQYFGPGTRLLVL.

This chain uses TRBV6-1 with TRBJ2-1; 10 nucleotides line up with TRBD1. Germline V lookup: CDR1 MNHNS, CDR2 SASEGT. Trimming took 2 bases from V and 9 from J; bases not matched to a gene: 10. This CDR3 has 16 amino acids. The CDR3 region is CASSELTGGLRGEQFF. As DNA, the CDR3 is TGTGCCAGCAGTGAATTGACAGGGGGCTTAAGGGGTGAGCAGTTCTTC.

This clone was seen more than once but under ten times. CDR3 nucleotide sequence: TGTGCCAGCAAAGACCGGACAATAGCTAACTATGGCTACACCTTC. It codes for CASKDRTIANYGYTF. This rearrangement joins TRBV6-5 to TRBJ1-2; D is possibly TRBD1 (5 bases). Germline V gene sequence: CDR1 MNHEY, CDR2 SVGAGI. CDR3 size: 15 residues. V dropped 7 bases and J dropped 0 bases, with 15 bases sitting between them.

The CDR3 nucleotides are TGTGCCAGCAGCCGGGACTACCACAATGAGCAGTTCTTC. This gives the protein CASSRDYHNEQFF. V usage is TRBV9 and J usage is TRBJ2-1; 7 bases map to TRBD2. This CDR3 region has 13 residues. Germline assignment: CDR1 SGDLS and CDR2 YYNGEE. V dropped 4 bases and J dropped 5; count of bases not matched to a gene: 3.

The V and J genes are TRBV7-8 and TRBJ2-5, with 8 bases matching TRBD2. The germline CDR1 and CDR2 sequences are SGHVS and FQNEAQ. The CDR3 is 14 residues long. Trimming removed 2 bases from V and 2 bases from J; junction bases left unmatched: 1. The CDR3 bases are TGTGCCAGCAGCTTAACTAGCGGTCAAGAGACCCAGTACTTC. Its translation: CASSLTSGQETQYF.

This sequence joins TRBV2 and TRBJ2-7; tentative D call: TRBD2 (5 bases). This CDR3 is 14 amino acids long. Trimming pared 1 base from V and 4 bases from J, leaving 11 bases between. Germline CDR1 SNHLY, CDR2 FYNNEI. CDR3 DNA: TGTGCCAGCAGTGAAGGCCGGGAAGGGTACGAGCAGTACTTC. Translating it yields CASSEGREGYEQYF. Full variable domain (remainder filled in from reference TRBV2 and TRBJ2-7): EPEVTQTPSHQVTQMGQEVILRCVPISNHLYFYWYRQILGQKVEFLVSFYNNEISEKSEIFDDQFSVERPDGSNFTLKIRSTKLEDSAMYFCASSEGREGYEQYFGPGTRLTVT.